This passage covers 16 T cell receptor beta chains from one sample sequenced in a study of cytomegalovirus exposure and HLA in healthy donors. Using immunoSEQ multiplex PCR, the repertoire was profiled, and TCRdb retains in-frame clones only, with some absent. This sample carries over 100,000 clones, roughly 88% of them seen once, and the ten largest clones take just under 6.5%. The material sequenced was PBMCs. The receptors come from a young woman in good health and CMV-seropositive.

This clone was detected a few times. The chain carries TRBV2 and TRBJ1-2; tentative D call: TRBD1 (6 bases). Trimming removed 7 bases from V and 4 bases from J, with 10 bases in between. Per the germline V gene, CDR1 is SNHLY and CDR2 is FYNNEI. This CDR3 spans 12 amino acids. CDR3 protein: CASTPDSYGYTF. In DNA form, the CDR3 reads TGTGCCAGCACCCCGGACAGCTATGGCTACACCTTC.

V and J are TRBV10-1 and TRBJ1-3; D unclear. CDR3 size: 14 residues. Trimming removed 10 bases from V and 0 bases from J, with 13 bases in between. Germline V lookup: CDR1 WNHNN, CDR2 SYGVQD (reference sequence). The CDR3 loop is CATAGYNSGNTIYF. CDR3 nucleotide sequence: TGCGCCACCGCAGGATATAACTCTGGAAACACCATATATTTT.

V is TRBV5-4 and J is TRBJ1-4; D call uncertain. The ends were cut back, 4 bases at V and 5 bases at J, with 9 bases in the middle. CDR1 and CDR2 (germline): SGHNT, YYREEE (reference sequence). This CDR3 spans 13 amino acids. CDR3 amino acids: CASSRRLNEKLFF. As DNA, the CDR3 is TGTGCCAGCAGCAGGCGGCTAAATGAAAAACTGTTTTTT. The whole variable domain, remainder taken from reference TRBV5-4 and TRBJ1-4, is ETGVTQSPTHLIKTRGQQVTLRCSSQSGHNTVSWYQQALGQGPQFIFQYYREEENGRGNFPPRFSGLQFPNYSSELNVNALELDDSALYLCASSRRLNEKLFFGSGTQLSVL.

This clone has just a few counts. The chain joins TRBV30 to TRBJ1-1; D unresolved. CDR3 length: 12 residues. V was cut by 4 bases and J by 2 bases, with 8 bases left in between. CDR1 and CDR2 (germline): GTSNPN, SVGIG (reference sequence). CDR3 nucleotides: TGTGCCTGGAATCCGGGAAACACTGAAGCTTTCTTT. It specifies CAWNPGNTEAFF.

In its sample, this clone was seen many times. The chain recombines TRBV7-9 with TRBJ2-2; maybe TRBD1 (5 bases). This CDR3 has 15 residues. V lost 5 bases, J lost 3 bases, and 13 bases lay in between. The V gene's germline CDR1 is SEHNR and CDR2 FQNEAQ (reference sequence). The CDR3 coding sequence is TGTGCCAGCAGCCCCAGGACAACCTACACCGGGGAGCTGTTTTTT. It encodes CASSPRTTYTGELFF.

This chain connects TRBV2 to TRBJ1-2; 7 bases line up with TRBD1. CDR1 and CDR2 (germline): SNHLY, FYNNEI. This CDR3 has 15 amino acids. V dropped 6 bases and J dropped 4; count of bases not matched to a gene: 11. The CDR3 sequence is CASSPEGGSFYGYTF. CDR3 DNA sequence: TGTGCCAGCAGCCCCGAAGGGGGCTCTTTCTATGGCTACACCTTC.

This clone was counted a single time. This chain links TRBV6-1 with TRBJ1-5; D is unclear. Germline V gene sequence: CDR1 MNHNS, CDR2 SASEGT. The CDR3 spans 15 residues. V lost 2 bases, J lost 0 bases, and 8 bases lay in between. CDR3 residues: CASSETGFSNQPQHF. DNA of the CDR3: TGTGCCAGCAGTGAAACGGGATTTAGCAATCAGCCCCAGCATTTT.

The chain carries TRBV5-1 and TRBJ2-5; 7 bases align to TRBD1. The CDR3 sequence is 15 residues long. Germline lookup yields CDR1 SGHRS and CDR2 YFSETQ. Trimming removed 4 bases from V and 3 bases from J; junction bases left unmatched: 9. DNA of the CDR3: TGCGCCAGCAGCCCCGGACCAGGGACAGAAGAGACCCAGTACTTC. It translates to CASSPGPGTEETQYF.

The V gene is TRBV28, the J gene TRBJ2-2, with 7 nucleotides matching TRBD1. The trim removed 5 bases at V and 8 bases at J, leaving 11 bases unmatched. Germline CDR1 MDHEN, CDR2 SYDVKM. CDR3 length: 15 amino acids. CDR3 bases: TGTGCCAGCAGTCCGGGACAGATTCTGTCGGGGGAGCTGTTTTTT. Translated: CASSPGQILSGELFF.

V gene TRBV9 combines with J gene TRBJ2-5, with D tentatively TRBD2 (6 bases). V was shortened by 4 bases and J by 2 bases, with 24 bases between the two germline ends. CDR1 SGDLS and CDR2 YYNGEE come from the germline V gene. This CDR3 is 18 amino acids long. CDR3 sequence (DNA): TGTGCCAGCAGCCAACAAGAGAACCCGGGACTCTCGCAAGAGACCCAGTACTTC. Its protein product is CASSQQENPGLSQETQYF.

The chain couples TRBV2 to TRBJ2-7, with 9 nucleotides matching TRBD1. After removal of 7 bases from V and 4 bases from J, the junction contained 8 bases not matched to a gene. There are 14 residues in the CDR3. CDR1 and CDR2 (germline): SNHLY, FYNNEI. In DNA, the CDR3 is TGTGCCAGCAAGGGGGCGGGACAGGGTTACGAGCAGTACTTC. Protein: CASKGAGQGYEQYF.

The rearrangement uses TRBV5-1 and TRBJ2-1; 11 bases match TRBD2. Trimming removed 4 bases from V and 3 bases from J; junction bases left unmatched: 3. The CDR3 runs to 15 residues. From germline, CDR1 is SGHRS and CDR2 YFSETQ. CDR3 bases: TGCGCCAGCAGCCTTAGCGGGGGGGGCTACAATGAGCAGTTCTTC. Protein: CASSLSGGGYNEQFF.

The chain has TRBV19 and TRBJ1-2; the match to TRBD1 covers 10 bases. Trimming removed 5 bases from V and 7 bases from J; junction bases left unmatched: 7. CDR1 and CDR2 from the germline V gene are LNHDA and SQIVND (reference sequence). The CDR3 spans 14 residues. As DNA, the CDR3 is TGTGCCAGTAGTGCCCCGACAGGGGGCCGTGGCTACACCTTC. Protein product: CASSAPTGGRGYTF.

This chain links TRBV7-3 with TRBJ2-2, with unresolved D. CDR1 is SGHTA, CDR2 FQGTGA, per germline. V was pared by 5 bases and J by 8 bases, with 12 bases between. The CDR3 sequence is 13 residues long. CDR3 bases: TGTGCCAGCAGCCCCGCCGCCGGGGGGGAGCTGTTTTTT. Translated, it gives CASSPAAGGELFF. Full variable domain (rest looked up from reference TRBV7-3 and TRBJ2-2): GAGVSQTPSNKVTEKGKYVELRCDPISGHTALYWYRQSLGQGPEFLIYFQGTGAADDSGLPNDRFFAVRPEGSVSTLKIQRTERGDSAVYLCASSPAAGGELFFGEGSRLTVL.

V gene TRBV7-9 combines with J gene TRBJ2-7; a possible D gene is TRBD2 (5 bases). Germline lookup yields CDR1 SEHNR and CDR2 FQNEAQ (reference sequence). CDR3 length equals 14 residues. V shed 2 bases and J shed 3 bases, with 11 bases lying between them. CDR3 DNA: TGTGCCAGCAGCTTAAACACGGGGATCTACGAGCAGTACTTC. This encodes CASSLNTGIYEQYF. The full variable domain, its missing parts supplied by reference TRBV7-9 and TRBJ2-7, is DTGVSQNPRHKITKRGQNVTFRCDPISEHNRLYWYRQTLGQGPEFLTYFQNEAQLEKSRLLSDRFSAERPKGSFSTLEIQRTEQGDSAMYLCASSLNTGIYEQYFGPGTRLTVT.

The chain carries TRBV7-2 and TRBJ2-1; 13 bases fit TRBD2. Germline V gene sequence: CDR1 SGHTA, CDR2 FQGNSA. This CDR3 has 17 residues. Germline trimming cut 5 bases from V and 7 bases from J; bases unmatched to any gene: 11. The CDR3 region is CASSQAFGTSGTNEQFF. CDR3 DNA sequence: TGTGCCAGCAGCCAGGCATTCGGGACTAGCGGGACGAATGAGCAGTTCTTC.